This TCR beta chain was sequenced in a study of T cells after yellow fever vaccination. Trimming took 4 bases from V and 0 from J, leaving 16 bases between them. In germline, CDR1 is MGHRA, CDR2 YSYEKL. The CDR3 is 17 amino acids. General study points: The secondary response was weaker, and its peak arrived faster, on day 5 versus 15.

In TCRdb, the 5' RACE reads were re-called with MiXCR into one record per CDR3 protein. The sample has a few hundred thousand distinct CDR3 sequences, about 3.7% seen once; the top ten hold roughly a fifth. This clonotype has at least ten counts. The antigen is unknown. This chain connects TRBV4-1 to TRBJ1-3; D gene uncertain. The sequence came from a man between 18 and 29 years old who received the YFV17D yellow fever vaccine. Material: PBMCs, obtained 15 days after the yellow fever booster vaccination. The CDR3 bases are TGCGCCAGCAGCCTGAACCCGGTGGGGAGCTCTGGAAACACCATATATTTT. Protein sequence: CASSLNPVGSSGNTIYF.